This paragraph covers one TCR beta chain sequence. This CDR3 is also generated by other DNA sequences in the sample. The entry originates in a study of blood T cell repertoires in COVID-19. The wider study: Donors in the United States, Italy and Spain gave samples during acute or convalescent COVID-19. T cells, B-cell-depleted T cells, or PBMCs provided the cDNA or gDNA that served as material.

The CDR3 totals 13 residues. V lost 6 bases to trimming and J lost 4 bases; unmatched junction nucleotides: 3. Looked up from germline, CDR1 is LGHNT and CDR2 is FRNRAP. The assay was immunoSEQ multiplex PCR, and TCRdb's table has in-frame clones only and misses some. This sample has about 150,000 clones, with approximately 80% found just once. The sequencing input was peripheral blood. This chain joins TRBV12-5 and TRBJ1-5, with 7 bases matching TRBD1. The TCR originated in a human donor in a cohort sampled during active COVID-19. The CDR3 DNA reads TGTGCTAGTGGCTGGGACAGAAATCAGCCCCAGCATTTT. Translation gives CASGWDRNQPQHF.